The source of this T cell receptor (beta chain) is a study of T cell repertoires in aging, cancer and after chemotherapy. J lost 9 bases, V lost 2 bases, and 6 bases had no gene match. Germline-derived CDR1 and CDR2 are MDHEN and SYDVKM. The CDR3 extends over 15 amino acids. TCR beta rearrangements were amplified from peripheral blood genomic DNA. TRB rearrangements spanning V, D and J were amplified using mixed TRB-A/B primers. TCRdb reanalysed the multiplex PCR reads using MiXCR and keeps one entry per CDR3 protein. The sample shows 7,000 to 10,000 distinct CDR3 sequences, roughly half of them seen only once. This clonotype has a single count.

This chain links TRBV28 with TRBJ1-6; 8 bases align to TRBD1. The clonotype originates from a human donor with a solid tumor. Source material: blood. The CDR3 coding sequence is TGTGCCAGCAGTTTAGGCGGGACAGGTGGTTCACCCCTCCACTTT. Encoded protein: CASSLGGTGGSPLHF.